The present TCR beta chain was sequenced within a study of liver allograft versus peripheral blood T cells. At the level of the study: Comparisons were made between T cell receptor repertoires found in transplanted livers and those circulating in recipients' peripheral blood. The study's findings and limits: Reportedly, liver allograft T cell receptor repertoires differed from peripheral blood ones.

TCRdb fed the reads into MiXCR, producing one record per CDR3 protein. The table has roughly 520 distinct CDR3 sequences, nearly 20% seen once; the top ten hold roughly 15%. This CDR3 spans 15 amino acids. Trimming at V came to 6 bases and at J to 4 bases, leaving 7 bases not matched to a gene. From germline, CDR1 is MNHNS and CDR2 SASEGT. In its sample, this clonotype ranks as large (0.1 to 1%). Antigen: not known. This TCR came from a human patient who had a liver transplant. Some T cells may be graft donor cells. This sequence joins TRBV6-1 and TRBJ2-2; 8 positions match TRBD1. The CDR3 sequence is CASRSGQVSTGELFF. The CDR3 nucleotides are TGTGCCAGCAGATCGGGACAGGTCAGCACCGGGGAGCTGTTTTTT.